The 21 T cell receptor beta chains below were found in one sample sequenced in a study of cytotoxic CD8 clonotypes in ibrutinib-treated CLL. The table came from immunoSEQ multiplex PCR; TCRdb's copy has only in-frame clones and leaves some out. The sample yields 100,000 to 150,000 clones, 70% to 90% seen once. The specimen was PBMCs, collected after 24 months of ibrutinib treatment. Receptors originate from a human donor with chronic lymphocytic leukemia.

The chain recombines TRBV28 with TRBJ1-1, with a possible D match to TRBD1 (5 bases). The CDR3 is 12 amino acids. V lost 5 bases to trimming and J lost 10 bases, with 14 bases between them. Germline assignment: CDR1 MDHEN and CDR2 SYDVKM. In DNA, the CDR3 is TGTGCCAGCAGTAGGCGGGGGGTAGGAGCTTTCTTT. Translation: CASSRRGVGAFF.

DNA for the CDR3: TGTGCCAGTAGTTCCCGGACAGGTCGGAACACCGGGGAGCTGTTTTTT. Amino acids: CASSSRTGRNTGELFF. This chain connects TRBV19 to TRBJ2-2; 7 bases match TRBD1. The CDR3 consists of 16 residues. V lost 5 bases and J lost 1; bases outside the gene matches: 7. Germline CDR1 and CDR2: LNHDA and SQIVND (reference sequence).

The CDR3 here is CASSLRGLAGAPETQYF. The CDR3 DNA is TGTGCCAGCAGTTTAAGGGGACTAGCGGGGGCCCCAGAGACCCAGTACTTC. The chain has TRBV27 and TRBJ2-5; TRBD2 matches at 14 bases. J gave up 4 bases and V 2 bases, and 6 bases lay outside the gene matches. Germline V gene data show CDR1 as MNHEY and CDR2 as SMNVEV (reference sequence). There are 17 residues in the CDR3.

The rearrangement uses TRBV27 and TRBJ2-1; D perhaps matches TRBD2 (5 bases). Deletions cut 0 bases from V and 0 bases from J, with 6 bases between. Germline assignment: CDR1 MNHEY and CDR2 SMNVEV (reference sequence). The CDR3 runs to 15 residues. The CDR3 sequence is CASSLSRASYNEQFF. The CDR3 DNA follows: TGTGCCAGCAGTTTATCGCGGGCCTCCTACAATGAGCAGTTCTTC.

The chain recombines TRBV28 with TRBJ2-5; the D gene is possibly TRBD2 (5 bases). Germline V gene data show CDR1 as MDHEN and CDR2 as SYDVKM. The CDR3 is 13 amino acids. V shed 2 bases and J shed 7 bases, with 11 bases lying between them. The CDR3 protein is CASSLNAGGTQYF. In DNA form, the CDR3 reads TGTGCCAGCAGTTTAAATGCCGGAGGGACCCAGTACTTC. The full variable domain, its missing parts supplied by reference TRBV28 and TRBJ2-5, is DVKVTQSSRYLVKRTGEKVFLECVQDMDHENMFWYRQDPGLGLRLIYFSYDVKMKEKGDIPEGYSVSREKKERFSLILESASTNQTSMYLCASSLNAGGTQYFGPGTRLLVL.

This clone was detected a few times. The chain links TRBV2 to TRBJ2-3; TRBD2 is a possible D gene (5 bases). Trimming left V 8 bases short and J 0 bases short, with 21 bases between. There are 17 residues in the CDR3. Germline V CDR1 and CDR2: SNHLY, FYNNEI. The CDR3 nucleotides are TGTGCCAGCGGTGCCCAAAGCGGTTCTATTAGCACAGATACGCAGTATTTT. Translation: CASGAQSGSISTDTQYF.

The chain is built from TRBV19 and TRBJ1-2, with D possibly being TRBD1 (6 bases). The V and J ends lost 5 bases and 3 bases respectively, with 13 bases between them. Per the germline V gene, CDR1 is LNHDA and CDR2 is SQIVND (reference sequence). The CDR3 runs 14 residues. The CDR3 nucleotides read TGTGCCAGTAGTCATGCGGGGGCCTACTATGGCTACACCTTC. It translates to CASSHAGAYYGYTF.

The chain combines TRBV2 with TRBJ2-3, with D uncertain. The CDR3 has 13 amino acids. Germline CDR1 reads SNHLY; CDR2 reads FYNNEI. Trimming took 5 bases from V and 0 from J, leaving 6 bases between them. Written as DNA, the CDR3 is TGTGCCAGCAGTAGAGAGAGCACAGATACGCAGTATTTT. Translated, it gives CASSRESTDTQYF.

As to this clone: Other DNA variants within this sample encode the same CDR3. J is TRBJ1-1 and V is TRBV18; D is ambiguous. In germline, CDR1 is KGHSH, CDR2 LQKENI. The CDR3 is 13 amino acids. Between the trimmed V and J ends, which lost 3 bases and 1 base, there was a span of 6 bases. For the CDR3, the DNA is TGTGCCAGCTCACCTCAGGAGAACACTGAAGCTTTCTTT. It translates to CASSPQENTEAFF.

The chain is built from TRBV11-2 and TRBJ2-7; the D is unclear. CDR1 is SGHAT, CDR2 FQNNGV, per germline. The length of the CDR3 is 14 residues. V gave up 3 bases and J gave up 1 base, with 10 bases separating them. Here the CDR3 reads CASSFGSHSYEQYF. DNA of the CDR3: TGTGCCAGCAGCTTCGGCAGTCATTCCTACGAGCAGTACTTC.

In its sample, this clone was seen once. V usage is TRBV28 and J usage is TRBJ1-2, with a tentative D call TRBD1 (5 bases). V lost 5 bases, J lost 6 bases, and 16 bases lay in between. The CDR3 has 14 residues. Germline V gene lookup returns CDR1 MDHEN and CDR2 SYDVKM. CDR3 coding DNA: TGTGCCAGCAGTCTACCATCCGGGACGGATGGCTACACCTTC. Protein product: CASSLPSGTDGYTF.

V is TRBV27 and J is TRBJ2-3; 9 positions match TRBD2. Germline V lookup: CDR1 MNHEY, CDR2 SMNVEV (reference sequence). The CDR3 consists of 15 residues. V was clipped by 0 bases and J by 14 bases; unmatched bases: 12. In nucleotides, the CDR3 is TGTGCCAGCAGTTTATCGGGGGGGACTAGCCCCCCGAGGTATTTT. It encodes CASSLSGGTSPPRYF.

This chain links TRBV4-3 with TRBJ2-2; no clear D gene. Germline loops: CDR1 LGHNA, CDR2 YSLEER. There are 12 residues in the CDR3. The germline V and J ends were trimmed by 8 bases and 3 bases, with 7 bases remaining between them. CDR3 region: CASSTDTGELFF. The CDR3 nucleotides read TGCGCCAGCTCCACGGACACCGGGGAGCTGTTTTTT.

The chain links TRBV5-4 to TRBJ2-3; maybe TRBD1 (5 bases). This CDR3 has 17 residues. Germline values: CDR1 SGHNT, CDR2 YYREEE (reference sequence). The V and J ends lost 0 bases and 4 bases respectively, with 18 bases between them. The CDR3 reads CASSLDPVTLGADTQYF. CDR3 in DNA: TGTGCCAGCAGCTTGGACCCTGTGACCTTAGGGGCAGATACGCAGTATTTT.

The V and J genes are TRBV27 and TRBJ2-1; 8 bases line up with TRBD2. The V segment lost 8 bases and the J segment 7 bases; nucleotides outside the gene matches: 7. This CDR3 is built from 13 residues. The germline CDR1 and CDR2 sequences are MNHEY and SMNVEV (reference sequence). The CDR3: CASAGGLVNEQFF. The CDR3 DNA sequence: TGTGCCAGCGCGGGAGGTCTTGTAAATGAGCAGTTCTTC.

V is TRBV19 and J is TRBJ1-1; tentatively, D is TRBD1 (5 bases). Per germline, CDR1 LNHDA and CDR2 SQIVND (reference sequence). The CDR3 totals 16 residues. The V end lost 10 bases, the J end lost 0 bases, and 21 bases lay between the germline ends. The CDR3 here is CATRGKGPLMNTEAFF. The CDR3, as DNA: TGTGCCACCCGGGGCAAGGGACCGCTGATGAACACTGAAGCTTTCTTT.

The chain recombines TRBV19 with TRBJ1-4; D unclear. V lost 8 bases, J lost 2 bases, and 9 bases lay in between. The germline gives CDR1 LNHDA, CDR2 SQIVND (reference sequence). This CDR3 is 13 amino acids long. In DNA, the CDR3 is TGTGCCAGTCGGACGTTGACTAATGAAAAACTGTTTTTT. As protein: CASRTLTNEKLFF.

This clone was recorded a few times. The chain uses TRBV7-8 and TRBJ1-2; D is unclear. V lost 5 bases to trimming and J lost 2 bases, with 12 bases between them. CDR1 and CDR2 from the germline V gene are SGHVS and FQNEAQ. The CDR3 is 14 amino acids. CDR3 protein: CASSAKAVNYGYTF. As DNA, the CDR3 is TGTGCCAGCAGCGCCAAAGCCGTGAACTATGGCTACACCTTC.

The chain is built from TRBV20-1 and TRBJ1-5; no clear D gene. Trimming removed 1 base at V and 10 bases at J, with 8 bases between. Germline lookup yields CDR1 DFQATT and CDR2 SNEGSKA (reference sequence). The CDR3 spans 11 residues. The CDR3 loop reads CSARGSIPQHF. CDR3 in DNA: TGCAGTGCTAGAGGGTCGATTCCCCAGCATTTT.

The chain links TRBV14 to TRBJ1-1; D possibly corresponds to TRBD1 (5 bases). This CDR3 is built from 16 residues. Germline CDR1 is SGHDN and CDR2 is FVKESK. Trimming removed 1 base at V and 4 bases at J, with 16 bases between. The CDR3 coding sequence is TGTGCCAGCAGCCAAGCGGTAATCAGGGATGGCACTGAAGCTTTCTTT. It specifies CASSQAVIRDGTEAFF.

In DNA form, the CDR3 reads TGTGCCAGCAGCCAGCGCGGGGGAGAGACCCAGTACTTC. Its translation is CASSQRGGETQYF. The genes are TRBV5-6 and TRBJ2-5; 7 nucleotides match TRBD2. This CDR3 spans 13 amino acids. CDR1 is SGHDT, CDR2 YYEEEE, per germline. V lost 4 bases, J lost 4 bases, and 4 bases stayed unmatched.